The count of the clone carrying this T cell receptor beta chain is one. Per the original data handling: Estimated nucleated cell counts came from reference gene primer amplification. The method was immunoSEQ multiplex PCR; TCRdb's version includes in-frame clones alone and lacks a portion of them. The D gene and trimming were derived from the DNA, and the V and J assignments and clone size from that table. The table records 100,000 to 130,000 clones, under 85% of them present only once. The V gene end was trimmed by 4 bases and the J gene end by 0 bases; junction bases not matched to a gene: 10. This CDR3 contains 17 residues. Germline V gene sequence: CDR1 SNHLY, CDR2 FYNNEI. This sample was taken from a study of blood T cell repertoires in COVID-19.

The sequenced sample was peripheral blood. The sequence came from a woman in her sixties or seventies with acute or convalescent COVID-19. The chain links TRBV2 to TRBJ1-2; 8 nucleotides line up with TRBD1. In DNA, the CDR3 is TGTGCCAGCAGTGCGGGTGGACAGGGCTTAGCTAACTATGGCTACACCTTC. Translation: CASSAGGQGLANYGYTF.